Listed here are 16 T cell receptor beta chains from one sample, sequenced in a study of T-cell reconstitution after alpha-beta-depleted transplantation in children. For TCRbeta, the library was prepared with unique molecular identifiers. TCRdb re-called the PCR reads through MiXCR, storing one row per CDR3 protein. The data show about 640,000 distinct CDR3 sequences, 16% seen once. The sample in question was PBMCs from the stem cell graft donor, obtained from the stem cell graft. These receptors came from a human donor who donated a stem cell graft to a child with acute myeloid leukemia.

This clonotype has a handful of counts. The V gene is TRBV5-8, the J gene TRBJ1-5, with D possibly TRBD1 on 5 matching bases. The ends were cut back, 0 bases at V and 7 bases at J, with 11 bases in the middle. Germline CDR1 is SGHTS and CDR2 is YDEGEE. The CDR3 runs 14 residues. The CDR3 is CASSLEGTGQPQHF. The DNA for the CDR3 is TGTGCCAGCAGCTTGGAGGGGACCGGGCAGCCCCAGCATTTT. The entire variable domain, with the rest obtained from reference TRBV5-8 and TRBJ1-5, is as follows: EAGVTQSPTHLIKTRGQQATLRCSPISGHTSVYWYQQALGLGLQFLLWYDEGEERNRGNFPPRFSGRQFPNYSSELNVNALELEDSALYLCASSLEGTGQPQHFGDGTRLSIL.

This clonotype was counted between two and nine times. The chain joins TRBV25-1 to TRBJ2-5; 11 bases are a match to TRBD1. Trimming removed 6 bases from V and 4 bases from J; junction bases left unmatched: 4. CDR3 length: 14 residues. Looked up from germline, CDR1 is MGHDK and CDR2 is SYGVNS. The CDR3 loop is CASRDRGRGETQYF. The CDR3 DNA is TGTGCCAGCAGGGACAGGGGGCGTGGAGAGACCCAGTACTTC.

The rearrangement links TRBV5-1 to TRBJ2-5; tentative D call: TRBD1 (7 bases). The CDR3 is made up of 14 amino acids. Trimming removed 4 bases from V and 3 bases from J, with 13 bases in between. Germline assignment: CDR1 SGHRS and CDR2 YFSETQ. The CDR3 loop reads CASSRGTAKETQYF. The DNA of the CDR3 is TGCGCCAGCAGCCGCGGGACAGCAAAAGAGACCCAGTACTTC.

The table lists this clonotype with many counts. The chain couples TRBV6-1 to TRBJ1-1; 7 bases line up with TRBD1. Per the germline V gene, CDR1 is MNHNS and CDR2 is SASEGT. The CDR3 spans 13 residues. V shed 5 bases, J shed 9 bases, and the junction held 9 bases outside the gene matches. CDR3 DNA: TGTGCCAGCAGTCCTGGACAGGCGGGACAAGCTTTCTTT. Residues: CASSPGQAGQAFF.

This clonotype was detected ten times or more. The CDR3: CSARDRGQGGNSPLHF. The CDR3 DNA reads TGCAGTGCTAGAGACAGGGGACAGGGTGGAAATTCACCCCTCCACTTT. The chain recombines TRBV20-1 with TRBJ1-6, with 9 bases lining up with TRBD1. Germline lookup yields CDR1 DFQATT and CDR2 SNEGSKA (reference sequence). V lost 0 bases to trimming and J lost 7 bases; unmatched junction nucleotides: 7. CDR3 length: 16 amino acids.

V gene TRBV2 combines with J gene TRBJ2-1, with a tentative D call TRBD1 (6 bases). The length of the CDR3 is 15 residues. The germline V and J ends were trimmed by 4 bases and 4 bases, with 14 bases remaining between them. The V gene's germline CDR1 is SNHLY and CDR2 FYNNEI. The CDR3 DNA follows: TGTGCCAGCAGTGTCCAGTGGGGGCAGTACAATGAGCAGTTCTTC. It yields the protein CASSVQWGQYNEQFF.

The rearrangement uses TRBV7-8 and TRBJ2-1, with 11 bases identical to TRBD1. Germline CDR1 is SGHVS and CDR2 is FQNEAQ. V trimming: 3 bases; J trimming: 8 bases; junction bases outside the gene matches: 12. The CDR3 spans 17 residues. As DNA, the CDR3 is TGTGCCAGCAGCTTTTCCCCGGGACAGGGGGTTGGTCATGAGCAGTTCTTC. Translated, it gives CASSFSPGQGVGHEQFF.

The gene calls are TRBV7-9 and TRBJ2-5, with TRBD1 as a possible D gene (6 bases). The CDR3 sequence is 15 residues long. The V end was cut by 4 bases, the J end by 1 base, with 13 bases between. Looked up from germline, CDR1 is SEHNR and CDR2 is FQNEAQ (reference sequence). This chain's CDR3 is CASSYPGQLQETQYF. In DNA form, the CDR3 reads TGTGCCAGCAGCTACCCCGGACAGCTCCAAGAGACCCAGTACTTC.

The chain carries TRBV20-1 and TRBJ2-1; unclear D gene. CDR1 and CDR2 from the germline V gene are DFQATT and SNEGSKA (reference sequence). The ends were cut back, 5 bases at V and 9 bases at J, with 11 bases in the middle. The CDR3 is 11 amino acids. CDR3 coding DNA: TGCAGTGCTGTCCTGACACCTGAGCAGTTCTTC. Its translation: CSAVLTPEQFF.

In this sample, this clonotype turned up many times. The chain employs TRBV7-7 and TRBJ2-3; no definite D call. This CDR3 region has 13 residues. The ends were cut back, 5 bases at V and 1 base at J, with 7 bases in the middle. Germline CDR1 reads SSHAT; CDR2 reads FNYEAQ (reference sequence). This CDR3 is CASSPAGTDTQYF. The DNA of the CDR3 is TGTGCCAGCAGCCCCGCTGGCACAGATACGCAGTATTTT.

This clonotype was counted many times. This chain uses TRBV7-6 with TRBJ2-3; D possibly uses TRBD1 or TRBD2 (5 bases each). Germline lookup yields CDR1 SGHVS and CDR2 FNYEAQ. CDR3 size: 14 residues. V gave up 5 bases and J gave up 6 bases, with 15 bases separating them. In nucleotides, the CDR3 is TGTGCCAGCAGCGCCGGGACCGAGACGGATACGCAGTATTTT. Protein product: CASSAGTETDTQYF.

This clonotype was found many times. V is TRBV20-1 and J is TRBJ2-7; 8 bases agree with TRBD2. CDR3 length: 15 amino acids. Trimming removed 2 bases from V and 1 base from J; junction bases left unmatched: 7. Germline CDR1 is DFQATT and CDR2 is SNEGSKA (reference sequence). The CDR3 DNA reads TGCAGTGCTAGAAATTGGGCGGGGGGATCCTACGAGCAGTACGTC. It is translated as CSARNWAGGSYEQYV.

The V call is TRBV2, the J call TRBJ1-4, with a weak D call TRBD1 (5 bases). The V end was cut by 0 bases, the J end by 8 bases, with 13 bases between. The CDR3 totals 15 residues. From germline, CDR1 is SNHLY and CDR2 FYNNEI. CDR3 sequence (DNA): TGTGCCAGCAGTGAAGCCGGGACCCGTGGAGAAAAACTGTTTTTT. Protein: CASSEAGTRGEKLFF. The full variable domain, in which reference TRBV2 and TRBJ1-4 provide the parts outside the CDR3, is EPEVTQTPSHQVTQMGQEVILRCVPISNHLYFYWYRQILGQKVEFLVSFYNNEISEKSEIFDDQFSVERPDGSNFTLKIRSTKLEDSAMYFCASSEAGTRGEKLFFGSGTQLSVL.

V usage is TRBV27 and J usage is TRBJ2-1; perhaps TRBD1 as D (6 bases). In germline, CDR1 is MNHEY, CDR2 SMNVEV (reference sequence). The CDR3 extends over 15 amino acids. Trimming took off 2 bases at V and 8 bases at J, with 16 bases between the two ends. The CDR3: CASSLVQGLWDEQFF. As DNA, the CDR3 is TGTGCCAGCAGTTTAGTCCAGGGGCTCTGGGATGAGCAGTTCTTC.

The chain uses TRBV12-3 or TRBV12-4 and TRBJ2-3, with D possibly matching TRBD1 (6 bases). The germline V and J ends were trimmed by 6 bases and 0 bases, with 13 bases remaining between them. The length of the CDR3 is 15 residues. The DNA of the CDR3 is TGTGCCAGCAGGTCTAGGGGGTCTAGCACAGATACGCAGTATTTT. Translating it yields CASRSRGSSTDTQYF.

This clonotype was counted at least ten times. V is TRBV20-1 and J is TRBJ1-1; TRBD1 agrees at 8 bases. The CDR3 contains 14 residues. The V gene end was trimmed by 6 bases and the J gene end by 1 base; junction bases not matched to a gene: 7. The germline CDR1 and CDR2 sequences are DFQATT and SNEGSKA (reference sequence). The CDR3 DNA reads as TGCAGTGCAGATTGGACAGGGCAGAACACTGAAGCTTTCTTT. This sequence encodes CSADWTGQNTEAFF.